Listed below are T cell receptor beta chains from one sample, sequenced in a study of Ad26.COV2.S vaccination and SARS-CoV-2 variants. Clones were read by immunoSEQ multiplex PCR, and TCRdb kept only the in-frame ones, dropping some. The sample yields about 280,000 clones, 80% to 90% seen once. Source: peripheral blood, taken in a trial of Ad26.COV2.S vaccine versus placebo. The receptors derive from a person between 18 and 65 years old who received the Ad26.COV2.S COVID-19 vaccine or a placebo. The CDR3 runs from the conserved cysteine through the conserved F or W. D genes are given only for firm matches. The size of a clone is reported for some rows only, either as once, few or many, or as a class for expanded clones.

NA,TRBV6-5,TRBJ1-2,NA,CASSSHLPRQNGYTF,TGTGCCAGCAGTTCCCACCTACCGCGACAGAATGGCTACACCTTC
NA,TRBV20-1,TRBJ1-1,NA,CSARGSVEAFF,TGCAGTGCTAGAGGCTCGGTGGAAGCTTTCTTT
TRBD1,TRBV19,TRBJ1-5,NA,CASRNPGQGAHQPQHF,TGTGCCAGTAGGAATCCGGGACAGGGGGCCCATCAGCCCCAGCATTTT
TRBD2,TRBV4-1,TRBJ2-5,once,CASSQDRSGSSETQYF,TGCGCCAGCAGCCAAGATAGAAGCGGGAGCAGCGAGACCCAGTACTTC
NA,TRBV30,TRBJ1-6,NA,CAWSVSGSYNSPLHF,TGTGCCTGGAGTGTATCGGGGTCCTATAATTCACCCCTCCACTTT
NA,TRBV6-1,TRBJ2-1,NA,CASSEGWADIRFFF,TGTGCCAGCAGTGAAGGGTGGGCGGACATCAGGTTTTTCTTC
NA,TRBV28,TRBJ1-5,NA,CASSLWGPNQPQHF,TGTGCCAGCAGTTTATGGGGGCCTAATCAGCCCCAGCATTTT
TRBD2,TRBV5-4,TRBJ2-1,NA,CASSLEAAGGANEQFF,TGTGCCAGCAGCTTGGAGGCAGCGGGGGGGGCCAATGAGCAGTTCTTC
TRBD2,TRBV5-6,TRBJ2-1,NA,CASSLTLAASYNEQFF,TGTGCCAGCAGCTTGACCCTAGCGGCCTCCTACAATGAGCAGTTCTTC
NA,TRBV3-1/TRBV3-2,TRBJ1-4,once,CASSQREKLFF,TGTGCCAGCAGCCAAAGGGAAAAACTGTTTTTT
NA,TRBV7-9,TRBJ1-2,NA,CASSLGGRGYTF,TGTGCCAGCAGCTTGGGGGGGAGAGGCTACACCTTC
NA,TRBV14,TRBJ1-4,NA,CASSPRRRNHATNEKLFF,TGTGCCAGCAGCCCACGACGCCGTAACCACGCAACTAATGAAAAACTGTTTTTT
TRBD2,TRBV18,TRBJ2-1,once,CASSPPQRGAVYEQFF,TGTGCCAGCTCACCCCCGCAGCGGGGGGCCGTCTATGAGCAGTTCTTC
NA,TRBV5-1,TRBJ2-3,NA,CASSLVDSTNTQYF,TGCGCCAGCAGCTTGGTAGACTCTACCAATACGCAGTATTTT
TRBD2,TRBV7-2,TRBJ2-3,NA,CASSPTGGVRTDTQYF,TGTGCCAGCAGCCCGACGGGGGGGGTGCGGACAGATACGCAGTATTTT
TRBD2,TRBV5-1,TRBJ2-1,NA,CASSPGSSGGARSYNEQFF,TGCGCCAGCAGCCCCGGGAGTAGCGGGGGGGCCCGGTCCTACAATGAGCAGTTCTTC
NA,TRBV4-2,TRBJ2-2,NA,CASSQVGAVTGELFF,TGTGCCAGCAGCCAAGTGGGAGCGGTCACCGGGGAGCTGTTTTTT
NA,TRBV9,TRBJ2-1,NA,CASSLRQRGNNEQFF,TGTGCCAGCAGCCTCCGCCAAAGGGGCAACAATGAGCAGTTCTTC
NA,TRBV2,TRBJ1-1,NA,CATKGLRSGTEAFF,TGTGCCACGAAAGGCCTACGGTCCGGGACTGAAGCTTTCTTT
NA,TRBV5-6,TRBJ1-1,once,CASSLGTGGTEAFF,TGTGCCAGCAGCTTGGGTACCGGTGGAACTGAAGCTTTCTTT
NA,TRBV29-1,TRBJ1-2,once,CSVERQRGGYTF,TGCAGCGTTGAAAGACAGAGGGGTGGCTACACCTTC
TRBD1,TRBV6-6,TRBJ2-4,once,CASTRDRDTKNIQYF,TGTGCCAGCACCAGAGACAGGGATACCAAAAACATTCAGTACTTC
NA,TRBV29-1,TRBJ2-7,NA,CSVEAGPVPYEQYF,TGCAGCGTTGAGGCAGGGCCGGTACCCTACGAGCAGTACTTC
TRBD1,TRBV5-1,TRBJ2-7,NA,CASSLLPGQFYEQYF,TGCGCCAGCAGCTTGCTTCCGGGACAGTTCTACGAGCAGTACTTC
NA,TRBV5-4,TRBJ2-7,NA,CASSSGARGASYEQYF,TGTGCCAGCAGCTCCGGTGCGAGGGGCGCATCCTACGAGCAGTACTTC
NA,TRBV19,TRBJ1-2,NA,CASDDDRTYGYTF,TGTGCCAGTGATGATGACAGGACCTATGGCTACACCTTC
TRBD2,TRBV6-1,TRBJ2-1,NA,CASSEARLAGGQNEQFF,TGTGCCAGCAGTGAAGCGAGACTAGCGGGGGGGCAAAATGAGCAGTTCTTC
NA,TRBV24-1,TRBJ2-7,NA,CATSQPGSSEQYF,TGTGCCACCTCACAACCCGGAAGTAGTGAGCAGTACTTC
NA,TRBV5-1,TRBJ1-2,NA,CASRTGSNYGYTF,TGCGCCAGCAGAACGGGGAGTAACTATGGCTACACCTTC
NA,TRBV7-2,TRBJ2-3,NA,CASSAGLGGAADTQYF,TGTGCCAGCAGCGCGGGATTAGGGGGCGCCGCAGATACGCAGTATTTT
TRBD1,TRBV3-1/TRBV3-2,TRBJ1-2,NA,CASSQKGQGGYGYTF,TGTGCCAGCAGCCAGAAGGGACAGGGAGGCTATGGCTACACCTTC